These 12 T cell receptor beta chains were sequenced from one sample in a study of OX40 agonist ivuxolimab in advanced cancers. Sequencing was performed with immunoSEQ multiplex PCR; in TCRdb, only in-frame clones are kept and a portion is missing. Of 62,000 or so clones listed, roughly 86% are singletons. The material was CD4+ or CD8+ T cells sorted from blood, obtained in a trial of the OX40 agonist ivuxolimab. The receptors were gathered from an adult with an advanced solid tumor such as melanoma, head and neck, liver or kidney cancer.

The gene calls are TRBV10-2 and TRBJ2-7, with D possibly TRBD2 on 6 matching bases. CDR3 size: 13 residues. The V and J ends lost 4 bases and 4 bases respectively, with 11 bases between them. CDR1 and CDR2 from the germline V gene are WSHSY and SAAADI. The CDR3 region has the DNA TGCGCCAGCAGTGTTGGCGGGAAATACGAGCAGTACTTC. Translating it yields CASSVGGKYEQYF.

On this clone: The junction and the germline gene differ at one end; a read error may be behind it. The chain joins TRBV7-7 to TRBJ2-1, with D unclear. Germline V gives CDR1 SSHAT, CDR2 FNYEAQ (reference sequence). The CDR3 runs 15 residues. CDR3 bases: TGTGCTAGCAGCCCGACCGTTAGCTCCTACAATGAGCAGTTCTTC. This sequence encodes CASSPTVSSYNEQFF.

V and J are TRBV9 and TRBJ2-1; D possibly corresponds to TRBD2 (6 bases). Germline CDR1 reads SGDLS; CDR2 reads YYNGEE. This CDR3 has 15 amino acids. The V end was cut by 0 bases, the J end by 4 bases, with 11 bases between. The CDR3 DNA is TGTGCCAGCAGCGTAGCGGGGGAGAATTACAATGAGCAGTTCTTC. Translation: CASSVAGENYNEQFF.

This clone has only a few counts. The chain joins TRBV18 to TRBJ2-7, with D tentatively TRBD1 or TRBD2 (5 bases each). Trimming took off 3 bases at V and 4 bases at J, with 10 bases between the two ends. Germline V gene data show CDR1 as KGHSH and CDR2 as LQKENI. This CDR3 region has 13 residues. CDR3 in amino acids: CASSPGRYYEQYF. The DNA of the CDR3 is TGTGCCAGCTCACCGGGACGGTATTACGAGCAGTACTTC.

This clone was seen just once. The CDR3 protein is CASSFSVGEQYF. As DNA, the CDR3 is TGTGCCAGCAGTTTCTCCGTAGGGGAGCAGTACTTC. The gene calls are TRBV5-4 and TRBJ2-7; D call uncertain. CDR3 length: 12 residues. From germline, CDR1 is SGHNT and CDR2 YYREEE (reference sequence). The V and J ends lost 5 bases and 7 bases respectively, with 13 bases between them.

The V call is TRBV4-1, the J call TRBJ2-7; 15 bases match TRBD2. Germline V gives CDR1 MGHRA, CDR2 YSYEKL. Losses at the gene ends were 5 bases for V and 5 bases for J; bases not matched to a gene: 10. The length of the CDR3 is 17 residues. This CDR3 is CASSKGLAGGPVNEQYF. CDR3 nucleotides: TGCGCCAGCAGCAAAGGACTAGCGGGAGGGCCGGTTAACGAGCAGTACTTC.

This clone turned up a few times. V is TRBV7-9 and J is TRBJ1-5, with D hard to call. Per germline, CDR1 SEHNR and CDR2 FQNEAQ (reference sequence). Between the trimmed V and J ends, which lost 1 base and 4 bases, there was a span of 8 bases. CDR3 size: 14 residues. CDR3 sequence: CASSLGQANQPQHF. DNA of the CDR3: TGTGCCAGCAGCTTAGGGCAGGCAAATCAGCCCCAGCATTTT.

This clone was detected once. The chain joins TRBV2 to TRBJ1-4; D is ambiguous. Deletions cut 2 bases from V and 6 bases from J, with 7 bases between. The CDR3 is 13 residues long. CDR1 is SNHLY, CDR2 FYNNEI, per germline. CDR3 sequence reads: CASSEIVYEKLFF. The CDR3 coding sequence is TGTGCCAGCAGTGAAATTGTGTATGAAAAACTGTTTTTT.

The CDR3 DNA is TGTGCCAGCAGCTTAGGATCCGGGACAGGGGCGAGCGAGCAGTACTTC. Translation: CASSLGSGTGASEQYF. The chain combines TRBV7-9 with TRBJ2-7; 10 nucleotides line up with TRBD1. Germline values: CDR1 SEHNR, CDR2 FQNEAQ (reference sequence). This CDR3 spans 16 amino acids. The junction had 9 bases not matched to a gene; V was cut back by 1 base and J by 6 bases.

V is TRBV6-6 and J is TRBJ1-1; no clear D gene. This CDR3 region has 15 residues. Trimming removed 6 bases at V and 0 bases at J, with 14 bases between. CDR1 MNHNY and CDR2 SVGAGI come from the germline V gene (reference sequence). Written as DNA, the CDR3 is TGTGCCAGCAGGATGCCGACTGGCATGAACACTGAAGCTTTCTTT. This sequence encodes CASRMPTGMNTEAFF.

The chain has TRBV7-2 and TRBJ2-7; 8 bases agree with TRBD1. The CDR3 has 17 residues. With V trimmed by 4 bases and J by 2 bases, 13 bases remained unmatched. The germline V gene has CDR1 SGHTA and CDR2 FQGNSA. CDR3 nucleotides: TGTGCCAGCAGCTCAAATGAGGGACAGGTGGATCCCTACGAGCAGTACTTC. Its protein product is CASSSNEGQVDPYEQYF. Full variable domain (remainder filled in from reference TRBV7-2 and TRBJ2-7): GAGVSQSPSNKVTEKGKDVELRCDPISGHTALYWYRQSLGQGLEFLIYFQGNSAPDKSGLPSDRFSAERTGGSVSTLTIQRTQQEDSAVYLCASSSNEGQVDPYEQYFGPGTRLTVT.

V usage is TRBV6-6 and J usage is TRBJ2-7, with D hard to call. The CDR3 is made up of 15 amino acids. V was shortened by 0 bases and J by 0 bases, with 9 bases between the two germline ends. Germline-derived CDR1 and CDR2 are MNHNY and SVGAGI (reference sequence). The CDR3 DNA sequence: TGTGCCAGCAGTTACTCACGTACCAACTCCTACGAGCAGTACTTC. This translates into CASSYSRTNSYEQYF.